This TCR beta chain was recovered during a study of OX40 agonist ivuxolimab in advanced cancers. About this clone: The antigen remains undetermined.

Germline CDR1 is SGDLS and CDR2 is YYNGEE. CDR3 length equals 16 residues. The germline V and J ends were trimmed by 0 bases and 2 bases, with 14 bases remaining between them. Study-wide results and limits: It was also the case that some nonresponders had low normalized T-cell clonal expansion.

Generated by immunoSEQ multiplex PCR, the TCRdb table keeps only in-frame clones and is missing some. This repertoire shows about 66,000 clones, roughly nine tenths found once; its top ten account for 0.31%. V gene TRBV9 combines with J gene TRBJ2-5, with no clear D. This TCR was recovered from an adult with an advanced solid tumor such as melanoma, head and neck, liver or kidney cancer. The starting material was CD4+ or CD8+ T cells sorted from blood, obtained in a trial of the OX40 agonist ivuxolimab. The CDR3 nucleotides read TGTGCCAGCAGCGTAGTCGGCGGAGAGGTACAAGAGACCCAGTACTTC. As protein: CASSVVGGEVQETQYF.